The following is a TCR beta chain sequence with its context. Germline V CDR1 and CDR2: MDHEN, SYDVKM. The CDR3 is 13 amino acids. With 8 bases clipped from V and 13 bases from J, the junction kept 11 bases outside the gene matches. This record comes from a study of coeliac disease. The overall study: Each coeliac patient was active, refractory type I, or diet-controlled. Refractory type I: diet-unresponsive over 12 months, with immunophenotypically normal intraepithelial cells.

TCRdb's copy holds only in-frame clones and misses some; the assay was immunoSEQ multiplex PCR. The sample contains 3,500 or so clones, 60% to 80% of which appear only once. The chain couples TRBV28 to TRBJ1-4; the match to TRBD1 covers 9 bases. Material: intraepithelial lymphocytes from the gut. This receptor was taken from a man in his thirties or forties with celiac disease. The CDR3 DNA sequence: TGTGCCAGCGCCGGGACAGGGCCGGAGACACTGTTTTTT. It encodes CASAGTGPETLFF.